This entry is about one T cell receptor (beta chain). Its specific antigen is unknown. The sample is drawn from a study of T cells expressing NK-cell markers (dated by TCRdb to 2018 to 2021). About the study as a whole: In sorted CD3+CD56+NKG2C+, CD3+CD56+NKG2C- and CD3+CD56-NKG2C+ T-cell subsets from 7 or 8 donors, TCR beta-chain repertoires were profiled. Seven of the eight sequenced donors were HCMV-seropositive and one was HCMV-seronegative. The eight sequenced donors were randomly selected healthy volunteers, three men and five women. Illumina HiSeq 2000/2500, MiSeq or NextSeq was used to sequence libraries as 2 x 150 bp reads.

Findings and caveats that apply to the study as a whole: Those dominant clonotypes were again the most abundant among CD3+CD56-NKG2C+ cells in a handful of donors, at about 25-65%. In five to seven donors, the dominant CD3+CD56+NKG2C+ clonotypes were among the top 10 CD8+ clonotypes and accounted for 1.0-7.0% of CD8+ T cells. It remained unclear whether the expanded NKG2C-expressing T cell clones were specific for HCMV antigens.

Sequencing instrument: Illumina HiSeq 2000. TCR beta cDNA libraries were prepared using 5'RACE template switching, which introduced a universal primer site and unique molecular identifiers. Synthesis of cDNA was primed from the TCR beta constant segment and was followed by two consecutive PCR amplification steps. As for the authors' bioinformatics: Reads were demultiplexed and grouped by UMI with MIGEC, and clonotypes were assembled and quantified with MiTCR. To remove erroneous sequences, TCR cDNA sequences were retained only when supported by two or more reads. The tcR package was used for downstream repertoire analysis, and clonotypes were matched across fractions by CDR3 nucleotide sequence plus V segment. VDJmatch was used to annotate antigen specificity against VDJdb, with one amino acid substitution in CDR3 permitted. Reprocessed by TCRdb, the reads give a single entry per CDR3 protein sequence, without DNA. TCRdb, not the authors, supplied the V and J calls. The table held for this sample gives 250,000 to 300,000 distinct CDR3 sequences. The ten largest clones capture about 0.4% of the sample.

To determine HCMV serostatus, a commercial ELISA kit was used to detect HCMV-specific IgG in serum. Peripheral blood mononuclear cells were isolated from blood by Ficoll density gradient centrifugation. The germline V gene supplies CDR1 LGHNA and CDR2 YNFKEQ. The CDR3 has 15 amino acids, counting the end cysteine and phenylalanine. The entry carries no DNA sequence. Recombination linked TRBV4-2 to TRBJ2-1; lacking DNA, the TRBD2 call made by TCRdb goes unchecked. Sequencing was done on a sample of blood T cells: a sorted CD56 or NKG2C T cell subset, CD4+ or CD8+ T cells, or bulk PBMC T cells (not recorded which). The receptor's source is a man in his late teens or twenties in good health. Donor details come from another sample of the same person, matched by shared clones. The CDR3: CASSQGRETYNEQFF.